The 12 T cell receptor beta chains given below trace back to one sample, sequenced in a study of technical replicates of blood from four donors. Measured with immunoSEQ multiplex PCR; TCRdb has only the in-frame clones, and not every one. In the table there are under 100,000 clones, 90% to 98% of which are singletons. Sequencing was performed on T cells isolated from PBMCs. All receptors derive from a human donor in good health.

This clone was observed a single time. The chain uses TRBV19 and TRBJ1-2; 7 bases map to TRBD1. The CDR3 is 13 residues long. Germline-derived CDR1 and CDR2 are LNHDA and SQIVND (reference sequence). J gave up 1 base and V 5 bases, and 1 base lay outside the gene matches. DNA of the CDR3: TGTGCCAGTAGTGGGACAGTTAACTATGGCTACACCTTC. This encodes CASSGTVNYGYTF.

This chain joins TRBV7-5 and TRBJ2-5; the table's D call of TRBD2 was not tested on the DNA. TRBV7-5 is given as a pseudogene. This CDR3 comprises 15 residues. The CDR3 loop is CVRSLGYDGNKTQYF. As DNA, the CDR3 is TGTGTCAGAAGCTTAGGGTACGACGGGAATAAGACCCAGTACTTC.

The chain uses TRBV15 and TRBJ2-1, with D possibly being TRBD2 (5 bases). The germline V gene encodes CDR1 LNHNV and CDR2 YYDKDF (reference sequence). The CDR3 has 13 residues. V lost 4 bases and J lost 9, with 13 bases in between. The CDR3 DNA sequence: TGTGCCACCAGCAAGGCTTTCGGGATTGAGCAGTTCTTC. Amino acid sequence: CATSKAFGIEQFF.

The genes are TRBV7-6 and TRBJ2-7, with a weak D call TRBD1 (5 bases). The ends were cut back, 1 base at V and 3 bases at J, with 13 bases in the middle. The germline CDR1 and CDR2 sequences are SGHVS and FNYEAQ. The CDR3 runs to 15 residues. Here the CDR3 DNA reads TGTGCCAGCAGCTTAGGGCAGGGTGAAATCTACGAGCAGTACTTC. Amino acids: CASSLGQGEIYEQYF.

The chain employs TRBV5-1 and TRBJ2-1; D remains unclear. The CDR3 length is 12 residues. Trimming took 0 bases from V and 5 from J, leaving 3 bases between them. Germline V gene lookup returns CDR1 SGHRS and CDR2 YFSETQ. The CDR3 spells CASSLDNNEQFF. The CDR3 bases are TGCGCCAGCAGCTTGGACAACAATGAGCAGTTCTTC.

The chain joins TRBV18 to TRBJ2-1, with 8 bases identical to TRBD2. The CDR3 is made up of 16 amino acids. Trimming cost V 3 bases and J 3 bases; bases outside gene matches: 7. The V gene's germline CDR1 is KGHSH and CDR2 LQKENI. CDR3 in DNA: TGTGCCAGCTCACCGGGAGCCGGGACTAGCTACAATGAGCAGTTCTTC. Translating it yields CASSPGAGTSYNEQFF. The full variable domain, its missing parts supplied by reference TRBV18 and TRBJ2-1, is NAGVMQNPRHLVRRRGQEARLRCSPMKGHSHVYWYRQLPEEGLKFMVYLQKENIIDESGMPKERFSAEFPKEGPSILRIQQVVRGDSAAYFCASSPGAGTSYNEQFFGPGTRLTVL.

V is TRBV5-4 and J is TRBJ1-1; weak D call: TRBD1 (6 bases). The germline CDR1 and CDR2 sequences are SGHNT and YYREEE (reference sequence). The V gene lost 6 bases and the J gene lost 7 bases, with 13 bases spanning the gap. CDR3 length equals 12 residues. The CDR3 DNA follows: TGTGCCAGCACCGAGCTACAGGGTGAAGCTTTCTTT. This sequence encodes CASTELQGEAFF.

This chain links TRBV6-5 with TRBJ2-2; 10 nucleotides match TRBD1. The CDR3 sequence is 16 residues long. The junction had 8 bases not matched to a gene; V was cut back by 4 bases and J by 6 bases. Germline loops: CDR1 MNHEY, CDR2 SVGAGI. CDR3 DNA: TGTGCCAGCAGTTTGCGCCGGGACAGGGGTCCCGGGGAGCTGTTTTTT. This translates into CASSLRRDRGPGELFF.

The rearrangement links TRBV28 to TRBJ2-2; maybe TRBD1 (5 bases). Germline V gives CDR1 MDHEN, CDR2 SYDVKM. The CDR3 runs 15 residues. The V gene lost 7 bases and the J gene lost 3 bases, with 15 bases spanning the gap. DNA of the CDR3: TGTGCCAGCACCGGCAGGGCTACGGACACCGGGGAGCTGTTTTTT. Translated: CASTGRATDTGELFF.

The sample holds one count of this clone. The V gene is TRBV25-1, the J gene TRBJ2-1, with TRBD1 as a possible D gene (5 bases). The V and J ends lost 3 bases and 1 base respectively, with 7 bases between them. This CDR3 spans 14 amino acids. Germline CDR1 MGHDK, CDR2 SYGVNS. The CDR3 is CASSDSGSYNEQFF. CDR3 sequence (DNA): TGTGCCAGCAGTGATTCAGGGTCCTACAATGAGCAGTTCTTC.

The CDR3 reads CASSLDGGGNQPQHF. The CDR3 DNA reads TGCGCCAGCAGCTTGGACGGGGGGGGCAATCAGCCCCAGCATTTT. The rearrangement links TRBV5-1 to TRBJ1-5; possible D gene TRBD1, 5 bases. Trimming removed 0 bases at V and 2 bases at J, with 9 bases between. The CDR3 totals 15 residues. Germline assignment: CDR1 SGHRS and CDR2 YFSETQ.

The rearrangement joins TRBV4-1 to TRBJ1-4; 8 bases agree with TRBD1. The germline CDR1 and CDR2 sequences are MGHRA and YSYEKL. This CDR3 is 17 amino acids long. Trimming removed 4 bases from V and 2 bases from J; junction bases left unmatched: 9. The CDR3, as DNA: TGCGCCAGCAGCCCTCCGGACAGGGAGCGGACTAATGAAAAACTGTTTTTT. Residues: CASSPPDRERTNEKLFF.